This T cell receptor beta chain was retrieved from a study of OX40 agonist ivuxolimab in advanced cancers. Study-wide context: Patients undergoing dose escalation presented with hepatocellular carcinoma, melanoma, renal cell or head and neck cancer. Roughly two fifths of patients had received prior checkpoint inhibitor therapy.

Points from the study as a whole: Among expanded peripheral T cells, antigen specificity went undetermined. At 0.1 to 3.0 mg/kg and by week 6, clonal expansion occurred in CD4+ and CD8+ blood T cells.

Sequencing used immunoSEQ multiplex PCR; TCRdb keeps in-frame clones, though not all of them. The sample has about 63,000 clones; 80% to 90% are singletons. With respect to this clone: Its specificity is not known.

This CDR3 spans 15 amino acids. Trimming cost V 8 bases and J 0 bases, with 16 bases left between them. Germline CDR1 reads WNHNN; CDR2 reads SYGVQD (reference sequence). The clonotype was recovered from an adult with an advanced solid tumor such as melanoma, head and neck, liver or kidney cancer. The J gene is TRBJ2-5, the V gene TRBV10-1, with a tentative D call TRBD1 (6 bases). Sequences were derived from CD4+ or CD8+ T cells sorted from blood, sampled in a trial of the OX40 agonist ivuxolimab. The DNA of the CDR3 is TGCGCCAGCCACTCAGGGGCTTTGGACCAAGAGACCCAGTACTTC. This codes for CASHSGALDQETQYF.